These 14 T cell receptor beta chains were all obtained from the same sample, sequenced in a study of blood T cell repertoires in COVID-19. TCRdb's copy holds only in-frame clones and misses some; the assay was immunoSEQ multiplex PCR. The sample records approximately 15,000 clones, around 77% being singletons. Sequencing was done on a sample of peripheral blood. These receptors all stem from a human donor in a cohort sampled during active COVID-19.

The chain joins TRBV6-5 to TRBJ1-2; D might be TRBD1 (6 bases). The CDR3 sequence is 15 residues long. Trimming removed 5 bases at V and 3 bases at J, with 16 bases between. Germline V gene lookup returns CDR1 MNHEY and CDR2 SVGAGI. CDR3 residues: CASSKKQGIDYGYTF. The DNA for the CDR3 is TGTGCCAGCAGTAAAAAACAGGGTATCGACTATGGCTACACCTTC.

This clone was recorded once. The chain joins TRBV28 to TRBJ1-4; 7 bases align to TRBD1. This CDR3 comprises 14 residues. Trimming at V came to 6 bases and at J to 4 bases, leaving 5 bases not matched to a gene. Per the germline V gene, CDR1 is MDHEN and CDR2 is SYDVKM. The CDR3 spells CASRGTASNEKLFF. CDR3 nucleotide sequence: TGTGCCAGCAGGGGGACAGCTAGTAATGAAAAACTGTTTTTT.

This rearrangement joins TRBV7-9 to TRBJ2-2; the match to TRBD1 covers 7 bases. With V trimmed by 1 base and J by 6 bases, 5 bases remained unmatched. CDR3 length: 15 residues. CDR1 SEHNR and CDR2 FQNEAQ come from the germline V gene (reference sequence). The CDR3 bases are TGTGCCAGCAGCTTAGAGGGGGCGAGGGCCGGGGAGCTGTTTTTT. Amino acids: CASSLEGARAGELFF.

V usage is TRBV20-1 and J usage is TRBJ1-5; D is perhaps TRBD1 (6 bases). This CDR3 contains 15 residues. The germline gives CDR1 DFQATT, CDR2 SNEGSKA (reference sequence). Trimming took off 3 bases at V and 4 bases at J, with 16 bases between the two ends. Written as DNA, the CDR3 is TGCAGTGCTAGTTTCGACACAGGGCTAAATCAGCCCCAGCATTTT. This encodes CSASFDTGLNQPQHF.

This sequence joins TRBV28 and TRBJ2-3; the D gene is possibly TRBD2 (5 bases). V lost 6 bases and J lost 2, with 15 bases in between. Germline values: CDR1 MDHEN, CDR2 SYDVKM. The CDR3 is 15 amino acids. In DNA form, the CDR3 reads TGTGCCAGCAGCCAAGGACTCCTCGTCACAGATACGCAGTATTTT. Translating gives CASSQGLLVTDTQYF.

V is TRBV18 and J is TRBJ1-1; no definite D call. V gave up 6 bases and J gave up 1 base, with 15 bases separating them. The germline V gene encodes CDR1 KGHSH and CDR2 LQKENI. This CDR3 has 15 residues. The CDR3 bases are TGTGCCAGCTCCCTGGTGGAGCCGGGGAACACTGAAGCTTTCTTT. Protein: CASSLVEPGNTEAFF.

The gene calls are TRBV6-1 and TRBJ1-4; no clear D. The ends were cut back, 4 bases at V and 4 bases at J, with 28 bases in the middle. The CDR3 is 20 amino acids. Germline lookup yields CDR1 MNHNS and CDR2 SASEGT. CDR3 sequence reads: CASSGTRPGRRASDNEKLFF. The CDR3, as DNA: TGTGCCAGCAGTGGAACCAGACCAGGACGGAGGGCTTCGGATAATGAAAAACTGTTTTTT.

The count of this clone is one. The chain combines TRBV13 with TRBJ1-4; D perhaps matches TRBD1 (5 bases). Per germline, CDR1 PRHDT and CDR2 FYEKMQ (reference sequence). There are 14 residues in the CDR3. Trimming took off 0 bases at V and 7 bases at J, with 9 bases between the two ends. The CDR3 bases are TGTGCCAGCAGCTTAGGCTGGGGCGGTGAAAAACTGTTTTTT. Translation gives CASSLGWGGEKLFF.

This clone was detected only once. V gene TRBV29-1 combines with J gene TRBJ2-5; TRBD2 aligns across 8 bases. Germline-derived CDR1 and CDR2 are SQVTM and ANQGSEA. This CDR3 region has 13 residues. With 1 base clipped from V and 5 bases from J, the junction kept 3 bases outside the gene matches. This chain's CDR3 is CSVEGRGGETQYF. CDR3 nucleotides: TGCAGCGTTGAAGGACGGGGGGGCGAGACCCAGTACTTC.

The J gene is TRBJ1-5, the V gene TRBV28; the D is unclear. Trimming pared 2 bases from V and 7 bases from J, leaving 12 bases between. The germline V gene encodes CDR1 MDHEN and CDR2 SYDVKM. This CDR3 has 14 amino acids. CDR3 sequence: CASSLGVRRQPQHF. CDR3 sequence (DNA): TGTGCCAGCAGTTTAGGGGTTCGGAGGCAGCCCCAGCATTTT.

The V and J genes are TRBV20-1 and TRBJ2-4; D remains ambiguous. V was cut by 3 bases and J by 9 bases, with 15 bases left in between. Germline CDR1 reads DFQATT; CDR2 reads SNEGSKA (reference sequence). The CDR3 is made up of 13 amino acids. CDR3 in DNA: TGCAGTGCTAGTTACAGCCATGTTGGCATTCAGTACTTC. Amino acid sequence: CSASYSHVGIQYF.

This chain connects TRBV10-3 to TRBJ1-3; a weak D match, TRBD1 (6 bases). This CDR3 region has 15 residues. Germline-derived CDR1 and CDR2 are ENHRY and SYGVKD. V was cut by 3 bases and J by 7 bases, with 16 bases left in between. CDR3 region: CAISDPDSERNTIYF. The CDR3 region has the DNA TGTGCCATCAGTGATCCGGACAGCGAAAGGAACACCATATATTTT.

This chain joins TRBV27 and TRBJ1-2; maybe TRBD1 (6 bases). V was cut by 5 bases and J by 1 base, with 14 bases left in between. CDR3 size: 15 residues. Germline lookup yields CDR1 MNHEY and CDR2 SMNVEV (reference sequence). This chain's CDR3 is CASSATGNRNYGYTF. The DNA of the CDR3 is TGTGCCAGCAGTGCGACAGGAAATCGTAACTATGGCTACACCTTC.

The CDR3 loop is CASSYFQGTEAFF. The DNA of the CDR3 is TGTGCCAGCAGTTACTTCCAGGGGACTGAAGCTTTCTTT. The J gene is TRBJ1-1, the V gene TRBV6-5; TRBD1 is a possible D gene (6 bases). Trimming left V 1 base short and J 5 bases short, with 8 bases between. The CDR3 runs 13 residues. Germline lookup yields CDR1 MNHEY and CDR2 SVGAGI.